The rows below give T cell receptor beta chains drawn from one sample of a study of radiotherapy plus CTLA-4 blockade in lung cancer. This table comes from immunoSEQ multiplex PCR, and its TCRdb copy is limited to in-frame clones, with some not included. Among over 85,000 clones listed, around 80% were seen once. Sequencing used peripheral blood, obtained from a patient treated with radiotherapy plus ipilimumab. The source is a human donor with non-small cell lung cancer that progressed on radiotherapy plus ipilimumab. CDR3s include the opening cysteine and the closing phenylalanine or tryptophan. A D gene is named only where the DNA matches it firmly. Where a row states a size, it is once, few, many or the class of an expanded clone; other rows omit it.

>-|TRBV27|-|TRBJ2-2
CASSLSKMGVTGELFF
TGTGCCAGCAGTTTATCAAAGATGGGGGTTACCGGGGAGCTGTTTTTT
>-|TRBV27|-|TRBJ1-3
CASSQESGNTIYF
TGTGCCAGCAGTCAAGAGTCTGGAAACACCATATATTTT
>many|TRBV6-7|-|TRBJ2-1
CASSERKRREDYNEQFF
TGTGCCAGCAGTGAAAGAAAGAGGAGGGAGGACTACAATGAGCAGTTCTTC
>-|TRBV11-2|-|TRBJ2-3
CASSPLASDTQYF
TGTGCCAGCAGCCCCCTGGCCTCAGATACGCAGTATTTT
>-|TRBV7-2|TRBD1|TRBJ1-2
CASSLGTGNGYTF
TGTGCCAGCAGCTTAGGGACAGGAAATGGCTACACCTTC
>-|TRBV29-1|-|TRBJ1-1
CSVDYDRRGTEAFF
TGCAGCGTTGATTATGACAGGCGGGGCACTGAAGCTTTCTTT
>-|TRBV9|-|TRBJ1-1
CASSGRTALNTEAFF
TGTGCCAGCAGCGGGAGGACGGCTTTGAACACTGAAGCTTTCTTT
>-|TRBV4-1|-|TRBJ2-7
CASSQDPLTGYRHEQYF
TGCGCCAGCAGCCAAGATCCCCTAACAGGGTACCGCCACGAGCAGTACTTC
>-|TRBV6-6|TRBD2|TRBJ2-1
CASSYGAGGSYNEQFF
TGTGCCAGCAGTTACGGGGCGGGAGGTTCCTACAATGAGCAGTTCTTC
>-|TRBV30|-|TRBJ2-6
CAWAAASPGANVLTF
TGTGCCTGGGCGGCGGCTAGCCCTGGGGCCAACGTCCTGACTTTC
>few|TRBV5-3|TRBD1|TRBJ1-2
CARSFPTGRSGYTF
TGTGCCAGAAGCTTCCCGACAGGGAGGAGTGGCTACACCTTC
>once|TRBV19|-|TRBJ2-1
CASSIDEAPIYNEQFF
TGTGCCAGTAGTATAGATGAGGCCCCCATTTACAATGAGCAGTTCTTC
>-|TRBV13|-|TRBJ2-5
CASSRRGGETQYF
TGTGCCAGCAGCCGCAGGGGTGGGGAGACCCAGTACTTC
>-|TRBV11-2|TRBD1|TRBJ1-2
CASSPTGEFGYTF
TGTGCCAGCAGCCCGACAGGGGAGTTTGGCTACACCTTC
>-|TRBV5-4|-|TRBJ2-5
CASSIGTFTGETQYF
TGTGCCAGCAGCATAGGGACATTCACGGGGGAGACCCAGTACTTC
>-|TRBV6-5|-|TRBJ2-2
CASSRLGNTGELFF
TGTGCCAGCAGTAGGCTTGGGAACACCGGGGAGCTGTTTTTT
>-|TRBV5-1|-|TRBJ2-7
CASRSTDVRYEQYF
TGCGCCAGCAGATCGACAGACGTTCGCTACGAGCAGTACTTC
>-|TRBV27|-|TRBJ2-3
CASSEGGGTDTQYF
TGTGCCAGCAGTGAAGGGGGAGGAACAGATACGCAGTATTTT
>-|TRBV6-5|TRBD2|TRBJ2-1
CASTTGLADNEQFF
TGTGCCAGCACCACAGGACTAGCGGACAATGAGCAGTTCTTC
>-|TRBV6-1|-|TRBJ1-1
CASALNPGGNTEAFF
TGTGCCAGCGCCCTCAACCCGGGGGGGAACACTGAAGCTTTCTTT
>-|TRBV27|-|TRBJ1-5
CASSPDGRNQPQHF
TGTGCCAGCAGTCCGGACGGCCGCAATCAGCCCCAGCATTTT
>-|TRBV2|-|TRBJ1-3
CATKQGSSGNTIYF
TGTGCCACCAAACAGGGAAGCTCTGGAAACACCATATATTTT
>-|TRBV5-4|-|TRBJ1-1
CASSLAKYGQNTEAFF
TGTGCCAGCAGCTTGGCCAAATACGGCCAGAACACTGAAGCTTTCTTT
>once|TRBV9|-|TRBJ2-3
CASSVVAALTDTQYF
TGTGCCAGCAGCGTAGTAGCGGCCCTAACGGATACGCAGTATTTT
>-|TRBV7-2|-|TRBJ1-1
CASSLYGVRVNTEAFF
TGTGCCAGCAGCTTATACGGCGTCAGGGTGAACACTGAAGCTTTCTTT
>-|TRBV29-1|-|TRBJ2-3
CSVEYSGLTDTQYF
TGCAGCGTTGAGTATTCGGGACTCACAGATACGCAGTATTTT
>-|TRBV6-6|-|TRBJ1-1
CASSYHGMNTEAFF
TGTGCCAGCAGTTACCACGGAATGAACACTGAAGCTTTCTTT
>-|TRBV28|-|TRBJ1-2
CASSLWRGTPGYGYTF
TGTGCCAGCAGTTTATGGAGGGGGACCCCAGGCTATGGCTACACCTTC
>-|TRBV7-9|-|TRBJ1-2
CASSLARTILTGYTF
TGTGCCAGCAGCTTAGCGAGGACAATCCTAACGGGCTACACCTTC
>once|TRBV9|-|TRBJ1-3
CASSSAGPGNTIYF
TGTGCCAGCAGCTCTGCTGGGCCTGGAAACACCATATATTTT
>once|TRBV5-1|-|TRBJ1-6
CASSLDGGGNSPLHF
TGCGCCAGCAGCTTGGATGGGGGTGGAAATTCACCCCTCCACTTT